This T cell receptor beta chain was sequenced in a study of T cells and Merkel cell carcinoma outcomes. Study-wide points: Reportedly, T-cell repertoire with density predicts Merkel cell carcinoma outcomes.

With respect to this clone: Its antigen is undetermined.

V was trimmed by 3 bases and J by 2 bases, leaving 11 bases between them. Germline CDR1 is KGHSH and CDR2 is LQKENI. CDR3 length equals 14 residues. TCRdb keeps only in-frame clones here, not all; method: immunoSEQ multiplex PCR. The sample lists 15,000 to 19,000 clones; over 70% were seen once. This sequence was found in a human donor with Merkel cell carcinoma. V and J are TRBV18 and TRBJ2-7; TRBD1 or TRBD2 may be the D gene (5 bases each). What was sequenced was tumor tissue from Merkel cell carcinoma. CDR3 sequence: CASSPTGPTYEQYF. The CDR3 DNA follows: TGTGCCAGCTCACCGACGGGGCCAACCTACGAGCAGTACTTC.